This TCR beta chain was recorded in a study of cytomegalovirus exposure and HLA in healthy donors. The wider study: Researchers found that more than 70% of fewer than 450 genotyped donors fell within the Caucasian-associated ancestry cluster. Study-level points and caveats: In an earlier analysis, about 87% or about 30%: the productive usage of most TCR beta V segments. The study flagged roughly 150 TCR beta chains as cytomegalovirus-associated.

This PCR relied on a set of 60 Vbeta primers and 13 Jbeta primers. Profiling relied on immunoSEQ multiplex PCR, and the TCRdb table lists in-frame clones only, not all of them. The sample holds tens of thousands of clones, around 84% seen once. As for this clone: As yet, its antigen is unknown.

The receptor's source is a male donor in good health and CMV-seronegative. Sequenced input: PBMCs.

In DNA, the CDR3 is TGTGCCAGCAGCTTTGCGGGGACCGGGGATACGCAGTATTTT. It codes for CASSFAGTGDTQYF. The chain uses TRBV7-9 and TRBJ2-3, with TRBD2 as a possible D gene (6 bases). This CDR3 contains 14 residues. With 3 bases removed from V and 6 bases from J, the gap between germline ends came to 13 bases. Per the germline V gene, CDR1 is SEHNR and CDR2 is FQNEAQ (reference sequence).